Below are 3 T cell receptor beta chains sequenced from a single sample in a study of T cell repertoires in cytomegalovirus infection. For these TCRs, the target antigens are not known. In TCRdb, the reads were re-called with MiXCR into one record per CDR3 protein. This sample has 400,000 to 600,000 distinct CDR3 sequences, with roughly 43% found just once. Source: cultured PBMCs, taken from culture after CMV antigen stimulation. These receptors were obtained from a human donor in good health (CMV status not recorded). Some clones in this sample may be carry-over from other donors' samples.

The chain combines TRBV5-5 with TRBJ2-5, with D possibly TRBD2 on 5 matching bases. The CDR3 is made up of 16 amino acids. V was clipped by 0 bases and J by 3 bases, with 15 bases between them. Per the germline V gene, CDR1 is SGHKS and CDR2 is YYEKEE (reference sequence). The CDR3 sequence: CASSLALLGEKETQYF. As DNA, the CDR3 is TGTGCCAGCAGCTTGGCCCTCTTGGGAGAGAAAGAGACCCAGTACTTC.

V gene TRBV7-2 combines with J gene TRBJ2-1; D could derive from TRBD1 or TRBD2 (5 bases each). V was shortened by 6 bases and J by 5 bases, with 17 bases between the two germline ends. The CDR3 length is 15 residues. Germline-derived CDR1 and CDR2 are SGHTA and FQGNSA. CDR3 region: CASRVIGTANNEQFF. Here the CDR3 DNA reads TGTGCCAGCAGGGTAATTGGGACGGCTAACAATGAGCAGTTCTTC. The full variable domain, rest sourced from reference TRBV7-2 and TRBJ2-1, is GAGVSQSPSNKVTEKGKDVELRCDPISGHTALYWYRQSLGQGLEFLIYFQGNSAPDKSGLPSDRFSAERTGGSVSTLTIQRTQQEDSAVYLCASRVIGTANNEQFFGPGTRLTVL.

This clonotype was seen a handful of times. The rearrangement joins TRBV19 to TRBJ2-1; 7 bases fit TRBD2. The V segment lost 4 bases and the J segment 9 bases; nucleotides outside the gene matches: 6. Germline lookup yields CDR1 LNHDA and CDR2 SQIVND (reference sequence). The length of the CDR3 is 13 residues. CDR3 region: CASSTQRGVEQFF. DNA of the CDR3: TGTGCCAGTAGTACACAGCGGGGCGTTGAGCAGTTCTTC.